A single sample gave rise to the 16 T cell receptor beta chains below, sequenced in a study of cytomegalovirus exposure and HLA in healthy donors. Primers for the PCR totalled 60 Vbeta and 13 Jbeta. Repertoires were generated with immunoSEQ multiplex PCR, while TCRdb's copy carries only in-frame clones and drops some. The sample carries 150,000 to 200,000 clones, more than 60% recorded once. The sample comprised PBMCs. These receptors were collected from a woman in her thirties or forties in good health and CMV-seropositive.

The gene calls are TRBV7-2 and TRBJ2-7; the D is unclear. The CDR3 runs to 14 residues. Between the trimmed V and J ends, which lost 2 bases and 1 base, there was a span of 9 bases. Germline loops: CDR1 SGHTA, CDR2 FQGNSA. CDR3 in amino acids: CASSLYVESYEQYF. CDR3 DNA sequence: TGTGCCAGCAGCTTATATGTGGAGTCCTACGAGCAGTACTTC.

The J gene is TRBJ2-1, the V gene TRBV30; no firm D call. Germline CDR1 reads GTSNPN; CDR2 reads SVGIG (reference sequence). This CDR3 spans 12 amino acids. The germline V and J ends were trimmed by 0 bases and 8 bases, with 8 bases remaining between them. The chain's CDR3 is CAWSVSRDEQFF. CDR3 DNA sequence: TGTGCCTGGAGTGTCAGCCGGGATGAGCAGTTCTTC.

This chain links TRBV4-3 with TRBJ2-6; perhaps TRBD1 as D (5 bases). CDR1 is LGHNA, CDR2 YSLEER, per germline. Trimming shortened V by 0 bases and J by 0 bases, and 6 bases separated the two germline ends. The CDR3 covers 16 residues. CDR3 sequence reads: CASSQDRGSGANVLTF. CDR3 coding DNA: TGCGCCAGCAGCCAAGATAGGGGCTCTGGGGCCAACGTCCTGACTTTC.

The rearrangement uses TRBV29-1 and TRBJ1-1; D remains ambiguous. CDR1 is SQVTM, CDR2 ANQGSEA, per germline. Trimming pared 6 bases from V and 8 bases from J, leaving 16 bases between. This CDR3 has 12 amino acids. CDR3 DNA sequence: TGCAGCGTACGCTGGCCAGAACGAGAAGCTTTCTTT. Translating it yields CSVRWPEREAFF.

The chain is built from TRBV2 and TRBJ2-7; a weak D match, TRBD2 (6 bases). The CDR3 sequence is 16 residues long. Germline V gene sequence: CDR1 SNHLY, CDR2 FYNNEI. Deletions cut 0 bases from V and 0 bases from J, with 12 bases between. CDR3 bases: TGTGCCAGCAGTGAAGCGGGCGGGAACCTCTCCTACGAGCAGTACTTC. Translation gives CASSEAGGNLSYEQYF.

This CDR3 is CASSFPFNTEAFF. CDR3 coding DNA: TGTGCCAGCAGTTTCCCCTTTAACACTGAAGCTTTCTTT. The chain uses TRBV28 and TRBJ1-1; no definite D call. Trimming removed 3 bases at V and 2 bases at J, with 7 bases between. CDR1 and CDR2 from the germline V gene are MDHEN and SYDVKM. This CDR3 contains 13 residues.

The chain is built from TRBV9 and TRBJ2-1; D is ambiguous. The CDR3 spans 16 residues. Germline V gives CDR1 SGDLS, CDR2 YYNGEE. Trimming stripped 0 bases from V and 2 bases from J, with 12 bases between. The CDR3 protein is CASSVGETLTYNEQFF. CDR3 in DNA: TGTGCCAGCAGCGTAGGTGAGACTTTAACCTACAATGAGCAGTTCTTC.

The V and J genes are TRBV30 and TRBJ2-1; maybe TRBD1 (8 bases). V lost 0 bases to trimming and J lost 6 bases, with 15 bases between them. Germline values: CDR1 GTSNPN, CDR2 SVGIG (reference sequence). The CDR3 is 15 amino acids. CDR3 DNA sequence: TGTGCCTGGAGTGTACTGGACAGGGAGGGCAATGAGCAGTTCTTC. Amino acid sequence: CAWSVLDREGNEQFF.

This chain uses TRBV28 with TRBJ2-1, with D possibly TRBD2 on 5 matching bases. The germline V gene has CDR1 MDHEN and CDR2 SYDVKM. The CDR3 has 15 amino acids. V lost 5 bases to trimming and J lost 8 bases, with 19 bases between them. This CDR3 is CASSPAGGPRDEQFF. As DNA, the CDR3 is TGTGCCAGCAGTCCTGCTGGCGGGCCAAGAGATGAGCAGTTCTTC.

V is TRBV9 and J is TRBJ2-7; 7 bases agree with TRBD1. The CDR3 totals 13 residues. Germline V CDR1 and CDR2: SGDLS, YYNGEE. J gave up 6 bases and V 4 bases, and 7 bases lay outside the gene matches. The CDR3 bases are TGTGCCAGCAGCTCCTCGTGGACAGGCGAGCAGTACTTC. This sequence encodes CASSSSWTGEQYF.

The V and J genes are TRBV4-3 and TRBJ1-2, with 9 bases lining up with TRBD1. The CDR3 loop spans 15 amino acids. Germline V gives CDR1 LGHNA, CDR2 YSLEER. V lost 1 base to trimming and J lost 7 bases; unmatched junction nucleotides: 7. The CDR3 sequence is CASSQVSTGGAGYTF. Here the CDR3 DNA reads TGCGCCAGCAGCCAAGTTAGTACAGGGGGCGCTGGCTACACCTTC.

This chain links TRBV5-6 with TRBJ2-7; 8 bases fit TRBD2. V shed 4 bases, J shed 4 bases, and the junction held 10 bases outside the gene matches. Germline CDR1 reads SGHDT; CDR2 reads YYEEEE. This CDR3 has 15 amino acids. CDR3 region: CASSQGLGEIYEQYF. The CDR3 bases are TGTGCCAGCAGCCAGGGACTAGGGGAAATATACGAGCAGTACTTC.

The CDR3 DNA reads TGTGCCATCAGAGCGGACAGGGGCACCCACAATGAGCAGTTCTTC. It codes for CAIRADRGTHNEQFF. The chain uses TRBV10-3 and TRBJ2-1, with TRBD1 matching over 9 bases. Germline V gene lookup returns CDR1 ENHRY and CDR2 SYGVKD. CDR3 length: 15 residues. Germline trimming cut 6 bases from V and 5 bases from J; bases unmatched to any gene: 8.

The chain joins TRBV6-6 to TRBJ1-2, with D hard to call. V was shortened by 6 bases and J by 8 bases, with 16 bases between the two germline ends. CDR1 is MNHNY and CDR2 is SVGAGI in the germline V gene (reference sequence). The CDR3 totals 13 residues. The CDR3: CASRPGGAGGYTF. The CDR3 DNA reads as TGTGCCAGCAGACCGGGAGGTGCGGGCGGCTACACCTTC.

CDR3 nucleotides: TGTGCCAGCAGTGAACTAGCGGGAGCGCAGGCTGAGACCCAGTACTTC. Translating it yields CASSELAGAQAETQYF. The V gene is TRBV6-1, the J gene TRBJ2-5; 10 nucleotides agree with TRBD2. Germline loops: CDR1 MNHNS, CDR2 SASEGT. V shed 2 bases and J 5 bases; nucleotides not matched to a gene: 8. This CDR3 contains 16 residues.

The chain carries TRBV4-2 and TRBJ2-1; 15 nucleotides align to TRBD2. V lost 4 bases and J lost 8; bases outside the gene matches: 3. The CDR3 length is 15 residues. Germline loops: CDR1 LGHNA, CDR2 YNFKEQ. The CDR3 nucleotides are TGTGCCAGCAGCCCGGGACTAGCGGGAGGCGATGAGCAGTTCTTC. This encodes CASSPGLAGGDEQFF.